This T cell receptor beta chain was obtained from a study of shared clonotypes between healthy human individuals. Looking at the study overall: In total, the donors were two women and three men aged 18 to 49.

Sorted-subset replicate PCRs used about 200 ng DNA, tens of thousands of T cell genomes. The data were produced by immunoSEQ multiplex PCR, yet TCRdb's version contains in-frame clones alone and is incomplete. The data contain 2 million to 2.5 million clones, roughly 93% of them singletons. Study donors comprised healthy, HIV-negative adults devoid of recent acute infection or vaccination. There are 17 residues in the CDR3. Per germline, CDR1 SGHRS and CDR2 YFSETQ. Trimming at V came to 0 bases and at J to 3 bases, leaving 8 bases not matched to a gene. The J gene is TRBJ2-7, the V gene TRBV5-1; 11 nucleotides align to TRBD2. Sequenced: naive CD4+ T cells from PBMCs. Described subset: CD45RA+ positively selected. This clonotype originated in a man between 18 and 35 years old in good health. Some clones in this sample may be carry-over from other donors' samples. As DNA, the CDR3 is TGCGCCAGCAGCTTGGGTGGTCTGGGGACTAGCGGCTACGAGCAGTACTTC. It yields the protein CASSLGGLGTSGYEQYF. Full variable domain (rest looked up from reference TRBV5-1 and TRBJ2-7): KAGVTQTPRYLIKTRGQQVTLSCSPISGHRSVSWYQQTPGQGLQFLFEYFSETQRNKGNFPGRFSGRQFSNSRSEMNVSTLELGDSALYLCASSLGGLGTSGYEQYFGPGTRLTVT.